The present T cell receptor (beta chain) was sequenced within a study of blood T cell repertoires in COVID-19. About the study: Spain, Italy and the United States supplied samples that represented acute and convalescent COVID-19.

Individuals aged about 18 to 89 years were recruited from 20 to 25 US areas. Recovered Cohort 3 donors showed two negative PCRs, clearance, or symptom resolution. This clone was seen more than once but under ten times. The CDR3 has 17 residues. Germline loops: CDR1 SGHNT, CDR2 YENEEA. V lost 1 base to trimming and J lost 7 bases; unmatched junction nucleotides: 10. How the authors handled the data: Estimation of nucleated cell counts was performed using reference gene primer amplification. Method: immunoSEQ multiplex PCR; TCRdb's copy keeps in-frame clones and lacks some. V and J calls and clone size are those listed in that table; D and trimming were worked out from the DNA. The sample shows some 170,000 clones, almost 80% of them seen only once.

V usage is TRBV11-3 and J usage is TRBJ2-1; 10 positions match TRBD2. The sequencing sample was made of PBMCs or T cells enriched from blood (not recorded which). The sequence was obtained from a woman aged 45-65 years who had recovered from COVID-19. CDR3 nucleotide sequence: TGTGCCAGCAGCTTAGGTCGGCTAGCGGGAGTAGATAATGAGCAGTTCTTC. Amino acid sequence: CASSLGRLAGVDNEQFF.